This section outlines one T cell receptor beta chain sequence together with its context. Its antigen remains unidentified. The data derive from a study of OX40 agonist ivuxolimab in advanced cancers. Looking at the study overall: Of the participants, under 50% had some prior anti-PD-1, anti-PD-L1 or anti-CTLA-4 therapy, which was allowed.

Broader study findings: CD8+ T cells (on average) carried more expanded clones than CD4+ T cells. The work left the antigen specificity of expanded peripheral T cells undetermined.

Libraries were prepared by immunoSEQ multiplex PCR; TCRdb keeps only in-frame clonotypes and omits some of them. The data contain about 62,000 clones, approximately 81% of them singletons. The CDR3 is 19 residues long. Trimming shortened V by 4 bases and J by 5 bases, and 27 bases separated the two germline ends. Germline CDR1 MGHRA, CDR2 YSYEKL. Anyone with autoimmune disease history or systemic immunosuppression was excluded. This sequence was found in an adult with an advanced solid tumor such as melanoma, head and neck, liver or kidney cancer. This specimen consisted of CD4+ or CD8+ T cells sorted from blood, obtained in a trial of the OX40 agonist ivuxolimab. The chain recombines TRBV4-1 with TRBJ2-1; D unresolved. The CDR3 DNA is TGCGCCAGCAGCCCCAGCCGCCCCCTTCGGGCACACCTAAACAATGAGCAGTTCTTC. It is translated as CASSPSRPLRAHLNNEQFF.